A selection of T cell receptor beta chains follows, all from one sample in a study of cytomegalovirus exposure and HLA in healthy donors. Data came from immunoSEQ multiplex PCR; TCRdb stores just in-frame clones and leaves some out. The data show 200,000 to 250,000 clones, with approximately 80% seen just once and over 11% held by the top ten. The sequenced material came from PBMCs. These receptors originate from a woman in her thirties in good health and CMV-seropositive. The CDR3 runs from the conserved cysteine through the conserved F or W. Each record gives: clone size, V gene, D gene, J gene, CDR3 protein, CDR3 DNA. D genes are given only for firm matches. The size field is filled for only some rows; it gives once, few, many or a size class.

NA,TRBV7-2,NA,TRBJ1-5,CASSLVPRGNQPQHF,TGTGCCAGCAGCTTAGTCCCCCGGGGGAATCAGCCCCAGCATTTT
NA,TRBV29-1,NA,TRBJ1-3,CSVLGAVSGNTIYF,TGCAGCGTCCTCGGGGCGGTCTCTGGAAACACCATATATTTT
NA,TRBV6-5,TRBD2,TRBJ2-3,CASSYGLGPYTDTQYF,TGTGCCAGCAGTTACGGACTAGGTCCGTACACAGATACGCAGTATTTT
NA,TRBV29-1,NA,TRBJ1-1,CSVELRQLEAFF,TGCAGCGTTGAACTTCGGCAGCTTGAAGCTTTCTTT
NA,TRBV10-2,TRBD1,TRBJ1-5,CASSTSLLRQGTGEPQHF,TGCGCCAGCAGCACCTCTTTACTCCGACAGGGGACCGGCGAACCCCAGCATTTT
NA,TRBV30,TRBD1,TRBJ2-7,CAWRPPDRVGEQYF,TGTGCCTGGAGACCCCCGGACAGGGTCGGCGAGCAGTACTTC
NA,TRBV28,TRBD1,TRBJ1-1,CASSSPGGLNTEAFF,TGTGCCAGCAGCTCCCCAGGGGGCCTTAACACTGAAGCTTTCTTT
NA,TRBV11-2,NA,TRBJ1-3,CASSLTESSGNTIYF,TGTGCCAGCAGCTTAACAGAGAGCTCTGGAAACACCATATATTTT
few,TRBV7-2,NA,TRBJ2-1,CASSYSGSYNEQFF,TGTGCCAGCAGCTATTCGGGGTCCTACAATGAGCAGTTCTTC
NA,TRBV27,TRBD2,TRBJ2-3,CASSPRGEPTQYF,TGTGCCAGCAGTCCCCGGGGGGAACCGACGCAGTATTTT
NA,TRBV25-1,NA,TRBJ2-1,CASSEWREQFF,TGTGCCAGCAGTGAATGGCGGGAGCAGTTCTTC
NA,TRBV27,NA,TRBJ2-7,CASSLLGQREQYF,TGTGCCAGCAGTTTATTAGGACAGCGGGAGCAGTACTTC
NA,TRBV13,NA,TRBJ2-1,CASSLENNEQFF,TGTGCCAGCAGCTTAGAGAACAATGAGCAGTTCTTC
NA,TRBV21-1,NA,TRBJ2-7,CASSKGTGVRSEQYF,TGTGCCAGCAGCAAAGGGACAGGGGTTCGCAGCGAGCAGTACTTC
NA,TRBV29-1,NA,TRBJ2-6,CSVEVEGERRTLLSSGANVLTF,TGCAGCGTTGAAGTGGAAGGGGAACGGCGAACTCTCCTAAGCTCTGGGGCCAACGTCCTGACTTTC
NA,TRBV18,TRBD1,TRBJ1-2,CASSSGTGEHGYTF,TGTGCCAGCTCATCTGGGACAGGGGAGCATGGCTACACCTTC
NA,TRBV27,TRBD1,TRBJ1-3,CASRPLGTGHTIYF,TGTGCCAGCAGACCACTCGGGACAGGTCACACCATATATTTT
once,TRBV27,NA,TRBJ2-1,CASSFEGISYNEQFF,TGTGCCAGCAGTTTTGAGGGTATCTCCTACAATGAGCAGTTCTTC
NA,TRBV29-1,NA,TRBJ1-2,CSVEIGALNYGYTF,TGCAGCGTTGAAATTGGGGCACTCAACTATGGCTACACCTTC
NA,TRBV5-1,TRBD2,TRBJ2-7,CASSLAGLVYEQYF,TGCGCCAGCAGCTTGGCCGGACTAGTCTACGAGCAGTACTTC